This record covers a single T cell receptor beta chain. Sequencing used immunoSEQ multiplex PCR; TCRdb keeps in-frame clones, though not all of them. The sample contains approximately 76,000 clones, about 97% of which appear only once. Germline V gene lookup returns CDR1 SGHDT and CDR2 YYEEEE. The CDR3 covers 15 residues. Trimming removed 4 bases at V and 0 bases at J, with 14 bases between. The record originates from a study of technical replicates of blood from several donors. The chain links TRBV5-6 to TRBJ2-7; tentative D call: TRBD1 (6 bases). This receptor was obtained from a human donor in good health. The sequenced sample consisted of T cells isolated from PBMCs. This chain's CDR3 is CASSPTGRTSYEQYF. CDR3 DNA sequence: TGTGCCAGCAGCCCGACAGGACGGACCTCCTACGAGCAGTACTTC. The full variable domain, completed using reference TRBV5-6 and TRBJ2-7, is DAGVTQSPTHLIKTRGQQVTLRCSPKSGHDTVSWYQQALGQGPQFIFQYYEEEERQRGNFPDRFSGHQFPNYSSELNVNALLLGDSALYLCASSPTGRTSYEQYFGPGTRLTVT.